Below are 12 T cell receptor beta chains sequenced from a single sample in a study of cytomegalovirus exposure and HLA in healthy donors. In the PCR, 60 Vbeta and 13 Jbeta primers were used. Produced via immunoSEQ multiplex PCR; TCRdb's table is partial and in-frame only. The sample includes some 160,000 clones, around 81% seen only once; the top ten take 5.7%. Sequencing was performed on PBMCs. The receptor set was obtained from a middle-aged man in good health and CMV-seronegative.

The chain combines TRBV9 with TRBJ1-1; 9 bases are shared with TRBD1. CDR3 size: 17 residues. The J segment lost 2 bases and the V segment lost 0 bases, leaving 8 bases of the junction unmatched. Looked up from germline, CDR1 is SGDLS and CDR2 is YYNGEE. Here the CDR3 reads CASSVGRQGGGNTEAFF. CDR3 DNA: TGTGCCAGCAGCGTAGGTCGACAGGGGGGGGGAAACACTGAAGCTTTCTTT. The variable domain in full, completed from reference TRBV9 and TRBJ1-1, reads DSGVTQTPKHLITATGQRVTLRCSPRSGDLSVYWYQQSLDQGLQFLIQYYNGEERAKGNILERFSAQQFPDLHSELNLSSLELGDSALYFCASSVGRQGGGNTEAFFGQGTRLTVV.

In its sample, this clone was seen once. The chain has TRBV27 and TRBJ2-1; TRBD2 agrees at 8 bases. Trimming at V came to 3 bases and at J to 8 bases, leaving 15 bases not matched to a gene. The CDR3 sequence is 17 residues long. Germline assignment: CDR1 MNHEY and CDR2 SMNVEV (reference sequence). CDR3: CASSFTVIPGGIDEQFF. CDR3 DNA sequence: TGTGCCAGCAGTTTCACCGTCATACCGGGGGGGATCGATGAGCAGTTCTTC.

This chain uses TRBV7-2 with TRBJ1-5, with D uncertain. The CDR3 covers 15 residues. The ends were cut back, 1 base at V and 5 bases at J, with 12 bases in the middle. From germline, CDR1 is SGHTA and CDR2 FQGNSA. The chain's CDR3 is CASSLGGFGDQPQHF. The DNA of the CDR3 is TGTGCCAGCAGCTTAGGGGGTTTCGGGGATCAGCCCCAGCATTTT.

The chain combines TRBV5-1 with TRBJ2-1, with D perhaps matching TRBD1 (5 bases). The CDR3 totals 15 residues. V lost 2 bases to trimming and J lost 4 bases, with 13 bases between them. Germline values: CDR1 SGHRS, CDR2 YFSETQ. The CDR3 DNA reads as TGCGCCAGCAGCTTTGTCCGGACAACTTACAATGAGCAGTTCTTC. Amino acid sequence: CASSFVRTTYNEQFF. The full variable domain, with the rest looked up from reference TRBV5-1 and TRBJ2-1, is KAGVTQTPRYLIKTRGQQVTLSCSPISGHRSVSWYQQTPGQGLQFLFEYFSETQRNKGNFPGRFSGRQFSNSRSEMNVSTLELGDSALYLCASSFVRTTYNEQFFGPGTRLTVL.

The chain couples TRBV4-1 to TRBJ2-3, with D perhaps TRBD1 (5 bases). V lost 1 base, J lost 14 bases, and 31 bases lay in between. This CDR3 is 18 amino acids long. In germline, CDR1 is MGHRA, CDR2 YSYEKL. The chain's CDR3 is CASSQGVHRTFSAVPTYF. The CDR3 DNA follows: TGCGCCAGCAGCCAAGGGGTTCACAGGACATTTTCCGCAGTCCCGACGTATTTT.

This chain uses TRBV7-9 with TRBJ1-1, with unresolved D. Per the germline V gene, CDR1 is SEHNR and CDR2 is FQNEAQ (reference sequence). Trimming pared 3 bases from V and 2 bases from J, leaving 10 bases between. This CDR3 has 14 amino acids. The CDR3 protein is CASSLRPDNTEAFF. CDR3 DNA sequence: TGTGCCAGCAGCTTGCGGCCCGATAACACTGAAGCTTTCTTT.

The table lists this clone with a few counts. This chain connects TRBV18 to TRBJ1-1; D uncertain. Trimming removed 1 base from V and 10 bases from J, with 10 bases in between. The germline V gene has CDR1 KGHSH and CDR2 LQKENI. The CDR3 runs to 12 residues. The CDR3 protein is CASSPRREGAFF. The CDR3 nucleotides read TGTGCCAGCTCACCACGGAGGGAAGGAGCTTTCTTT.

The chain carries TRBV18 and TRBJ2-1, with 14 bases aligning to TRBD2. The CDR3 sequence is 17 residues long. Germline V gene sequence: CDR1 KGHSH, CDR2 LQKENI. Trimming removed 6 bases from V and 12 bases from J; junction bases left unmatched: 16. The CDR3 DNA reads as TGTGCCAGCTCCCCCCAAGATCCGGGACTAGCGGGAGAAGGGCAGTTCTTC. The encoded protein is CASSPQDPGLAGEGQFF.

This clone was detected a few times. CDR3 region: CATSRASGGRFTGELFF. The CDR3 DNA is TGTGCCACCAGCAGAGCGTCAGGGGGGAGATTCACCGGGGAGCTGTTTTTT. The chain combines TRBV15 with TRBJ2-2; D perhaps matches TRBD1 (7 bases). Germline V gene sequence: CDR1 LNHNV, CDR2 YYDKDF (reference sequence). CDR3 length: 17 residues. Trimming pared 1 base from V and 4 bases from J, leaving 16 bases between.

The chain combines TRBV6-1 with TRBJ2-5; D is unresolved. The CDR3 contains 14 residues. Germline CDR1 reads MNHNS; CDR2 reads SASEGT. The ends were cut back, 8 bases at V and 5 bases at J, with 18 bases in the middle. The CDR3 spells CASATWSGWETQYF. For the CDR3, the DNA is TGTGCCAGCGCCACATGGTCCGGGTGGGAGACCCAGTACTTC.

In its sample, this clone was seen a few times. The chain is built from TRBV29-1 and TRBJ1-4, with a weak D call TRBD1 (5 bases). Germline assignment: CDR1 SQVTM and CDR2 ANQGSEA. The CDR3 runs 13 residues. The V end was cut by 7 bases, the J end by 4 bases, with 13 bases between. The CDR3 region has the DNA TGCAGCGCCGGCAGGGTCGGTAATGAAAAACTGTTTTTT. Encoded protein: CSAGRVGNEKLFF.

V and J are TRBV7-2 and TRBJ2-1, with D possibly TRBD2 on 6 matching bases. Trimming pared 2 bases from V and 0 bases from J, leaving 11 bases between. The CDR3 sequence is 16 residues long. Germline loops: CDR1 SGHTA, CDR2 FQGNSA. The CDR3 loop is CASSLLAGRSYNEQFF. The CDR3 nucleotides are TGTGCCAGCAGCTTACTGGCGGGGCGCTCCTACAATGAGCAGTTCTTC.